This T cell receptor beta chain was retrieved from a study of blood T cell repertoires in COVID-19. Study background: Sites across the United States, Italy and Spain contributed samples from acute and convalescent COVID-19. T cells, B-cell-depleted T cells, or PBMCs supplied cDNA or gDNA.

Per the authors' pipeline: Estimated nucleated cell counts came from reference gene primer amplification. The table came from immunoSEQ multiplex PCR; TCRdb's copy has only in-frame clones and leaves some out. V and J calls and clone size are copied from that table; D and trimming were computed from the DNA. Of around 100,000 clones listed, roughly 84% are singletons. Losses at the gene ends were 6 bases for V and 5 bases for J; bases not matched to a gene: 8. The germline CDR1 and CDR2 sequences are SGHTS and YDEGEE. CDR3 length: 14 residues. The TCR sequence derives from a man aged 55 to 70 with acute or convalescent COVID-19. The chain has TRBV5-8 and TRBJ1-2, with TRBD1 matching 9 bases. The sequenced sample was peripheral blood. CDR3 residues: CASNQRDRAYGYTF. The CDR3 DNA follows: TGTGCCAGCAACCAACGGGACAGGGCTTATGGCTACACCTTC. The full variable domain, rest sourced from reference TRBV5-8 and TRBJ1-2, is EAGVTQSPTHLIKTRGQQATLRCSPISGHTSVYWYQQALGLGLQFLLWYDEGEERNRGNFPPRFSGRQFPNYSSELNVNALELEDSALYLCASNQRDRAYGYTFGSGTRLTVV.